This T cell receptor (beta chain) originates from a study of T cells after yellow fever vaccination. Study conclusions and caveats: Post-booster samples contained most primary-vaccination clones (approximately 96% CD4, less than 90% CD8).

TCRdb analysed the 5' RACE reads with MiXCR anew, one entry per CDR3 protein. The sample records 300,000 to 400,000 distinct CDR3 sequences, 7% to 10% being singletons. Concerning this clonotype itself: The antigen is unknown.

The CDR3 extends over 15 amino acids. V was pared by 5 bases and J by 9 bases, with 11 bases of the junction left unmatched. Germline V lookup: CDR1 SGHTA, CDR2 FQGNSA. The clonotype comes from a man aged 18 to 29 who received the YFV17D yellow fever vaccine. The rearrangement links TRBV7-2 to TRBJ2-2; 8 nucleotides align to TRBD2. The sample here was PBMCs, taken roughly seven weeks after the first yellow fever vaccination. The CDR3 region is CASSPRGGATWELFF. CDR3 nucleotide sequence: TGTGCCAGCAGCCCCCGGGGGGGTGCTACCTGGGAGCTGTTTTTT.